This T cell receptor beta chain comes out of a study of read filtering for tumor transcriptome and immune sequencing. This library used around 400 ng RNA and molecular barcoded adaptors spanning alpha/delta and beta/gamma chains. TCRdb used MiXCR to reprocess the reads, holding one entry per CDR3 protein. The table includes tens of thousands of distinct CDR3 sequences, roughly 19% detected once. The V segment lost 2 bases and the J segment 4 bases; nucleotides outside the gene matches: 6. Germline assignment: CDR1 KGHDR and CDR2 SFDVKD. This CDR3 region has 15 residues. This clonotype was seen many times.

Input material: a population of CD138-negative cells sorted from bone marrow. The chain is built from TRBV24-1 and TRBJ2-5; 7 nucleotides agree with TRBD2. The clonotype was recovered from a donor at least 40 years old with multiple myeloma. The DNA of the CDR3 is TGTGCCACCAGTGATTCCGGCGGGAGCGGAGAGACCCAGTACTTC. Its translation: CATSDSGGSGETQYF.